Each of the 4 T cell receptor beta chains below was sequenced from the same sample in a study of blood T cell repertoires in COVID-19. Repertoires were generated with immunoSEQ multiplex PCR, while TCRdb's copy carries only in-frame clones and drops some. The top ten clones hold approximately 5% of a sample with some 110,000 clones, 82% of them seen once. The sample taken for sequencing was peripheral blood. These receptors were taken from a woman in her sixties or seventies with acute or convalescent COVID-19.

For the CDR3, the DNA is TGTGCCAGCAGCCTACACAGGGATAGAGGCTATGGCTACACCTTC. It encodes CASSLHRDRGYGYTF. The chain recombines TRBV7-8 with TRBJ1-2, with D maybe TRBD1 (6 bases). Germline CDR1 is SGHVS and CDR2 is FQNEAQ. V was trimmed by 5 bases and J by 4 bases, leaving 17 bases between them. The CDR3 sequence is 15 residues long.

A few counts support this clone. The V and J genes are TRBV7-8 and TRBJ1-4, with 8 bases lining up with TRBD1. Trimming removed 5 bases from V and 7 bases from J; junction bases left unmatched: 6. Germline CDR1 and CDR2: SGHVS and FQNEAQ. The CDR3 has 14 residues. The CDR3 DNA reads TGTGCCAGCAGCCGGACAGGGAGGTCTGAAAAACTGTTTTTT. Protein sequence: CASSRTGRSEKLFF.

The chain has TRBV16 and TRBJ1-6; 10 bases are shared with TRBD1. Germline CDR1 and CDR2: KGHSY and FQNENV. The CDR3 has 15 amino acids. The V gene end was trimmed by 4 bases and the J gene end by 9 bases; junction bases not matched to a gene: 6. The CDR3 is CASSRQGADLSPLHF. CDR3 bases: TGTGCCAGCAGCCGACAGGGGGCAGATCTTTCACCCCTCCACTTT.

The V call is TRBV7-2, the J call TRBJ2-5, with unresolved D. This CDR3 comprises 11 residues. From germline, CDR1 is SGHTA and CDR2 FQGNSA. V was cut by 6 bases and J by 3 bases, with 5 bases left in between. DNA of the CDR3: TGTGCCAGCAGACTAAAAGAGACCCAGTACTTC. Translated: CASRLKETQYF.